The subject of this entry is one T cell receptor beta chain. Its antigen has not been determined. Base quality data are lacking; no much larger clone is found one base away. V has 4 bases trimmed and J has 1 base trimmed; junction bases matching no gene number 5. The germline V gene supplies CDR1 SGHRS and CDR2 YFSETQ. From the cysteine up to the phenylalanine, the CDR3 has a length of 15 residues. Left in the record is the CDR3 DNA by itself, 45 bases read in frame from the first base. In total, 500 to 700 healthy bone marrow donors made up the cohort. At the time of sampling, every cohort member was nominally healthy, though immune exposures that went unrecorded were likely present. The donor tested CMV seropositive, placing the donor among the approximately 310 seropositive members of the cohort. A peripheral blood sample was provided by each donor, and peripheral blood mononuclear cells were used for TCR beta sequencing. The Qiagen DNeasy Blood Extraction Kit was used to extract genomic DNA from the blood cell samples.

Libraries were constructed by the immunoSEQ multiplex PCR assay. The multiplex PCR relied on a mix of 60 forward primers for TCR Vbeta segments and 13 reverse primers for TCR Jbeta segments. The CDR3 region of rearranged TCR beta genes was amplified from genomic DNA by a multiplex PCR assay. The Illumina HiSeq System was used to sequence the amplified TCR beta libraries as 87-base-pair reads. Per the authors' processing: A later analysis counted about 80 million unique TCR beta chains across the 600 to 850 repertoires, and some 11 million of these chains were shared by at least two donors. To remove PCR and sequencing errors, raw reads were error-corrected and collapsed into unique sequences using a nearest-neighbor algorithm that merged closely related sequences. Alignment of CDR3 sequences to IMGT reference sequences was used to assign V, D and J gene segments. For a sequence to be retained, a match of at least six nucleotides to both a V gene segment and a J gene segment was required. A rearrangement was called productive if the CDR3 had no stop codons and remained in frame with V and J, and every other rearrangement was called non-productive. Following IMGT convention, CDR3 was defined as the stretch from the second conserved V-encoded cysteine to the conserved J-encoded phenylalanine. In an earlier analysis of around 540 of the donors, sequences lacking an unambiguous match to a single V gene segment were excluded. In an earlier analysis of 500 to 750 of the donors, V segments were called functional above 56.7% productive rearrangements and were called segregating when the between-donor standard deviation exceeded 5%. A statistical classification framework was built to diagnose cytomegalovirus status from the catalog of TCR beta chain sequences. A later analysis assigned V and J genes by comparing TCR nucleotide sequences with IMGT/GENE-DB human TR gene sequences. Using the TCRdist pipeline, a later analysis assigned CDR3 sequences along with most-parsimonious VDJ recombination scenarios. A later analysis defined each TCR beta chain by its CDR3 amino acid sequence plus V-gene family, and excluded reads lacking a unique V-gene family. To address suspected cross-contamination and a sequencing artifact, a later analysis removed some 620 highly shared, low-generation-probability nucleotide sequences. In a later analysis, a clonal expansion index was calculated for each public chain from normalized within-repertoire ranks of inferred template counts. A later analysis computed generation probabilities with a VDJ recombination model fitted to out-of-frame rearrangements, and checked the results against IGoR. Hypergeometric tests were used in a later analysis to score TCR-TCR, TCR-HLA and TCR-CMV co-occurrence, with a repertoire-size bias correction applied to the TCR pairs. A later analysis estimated false discovery rates by permuting HLA or CMV assignments 20 times. In a later analysis, co-occurring TCRs were grouped using DBSCAN, with TCRdist sequence similarity added in when clustering inside HLA-allele-positive subsets. Co-occurrence clustering excluded repertoires with fewer than 30,000 or more than 120,000 public chains, plus five with anomalous nucleotide sharing. The source is immuneACCESS, and TCRdb retained only in-frame sequences with V and J called. Part of the clones is not carried over; for the studies checked, unresolved V genes explain less than half of this, and the remainder is unexplained. Clone size and V and J calls were adopted from that table, with D and trimming inferred from the DNA. For this sample the table gives some 100,000 clones, of which 65% to 80% were detected only once. The ten biggest clones cover 16% of the sample.

This entry is derived from a study of cytomegalovirus exposure and HLA in healthy donors (TCRdb year 2017). Describing the broader study: According to an earlier analysis of a few hundred of the donors, about 179 million T cells yielded roughly 110 million unique TCR beta sequences and 276 Gb of sequence data. The study profiled the T cell repertoires of 500 to 800 subjects by immunosequencing and related them to cytomegalovirus serostatus. The number of donors typed differed by locus, with roughly 629-640 for A, B, C, DRB1 and DQB1, 522 for DQA1, approximately 580 for DPA1, and 400 to 490 for DPB1. Among the 398 genotyped donors, about 85% belonged to the genetic ancestry cluster associated with self-reported Caucasian donors. The study combined high-throughput TCR immunosequencing, statistical association of individual TCRs with disease status, and machine learning to predict cytomegalovirus infection status. An earlier analysis of 587 of the donors used high-throughput TCR beta sequencing to judge whether each TCR beta V gene segment behaved as functional or pseudogenic. The aim of the study was to test whether cataloging public T cell receptors could identify signatures of past pathogen exposure. A separate validation cohort of about 110 different subjects was used in addition to the roughly 670-subject first cohort. Four to six DR-DQ haplotypes were handled as single units for association and clustering because linkage in the cohort was strong. Alongside the repertoire data, information on donor age, sex, ethnicity and CMV serostatus was compiled. A later genetic analysis took genome-wide SNP genotypes for 398 of the 666 donors and used that subset as a discovery cohort. All discovery cohort repertoires had been generated on a single sequencing platform. In the later analysis, no new phenotypic data were used to find candidate immune exposures; instead, reliance was placed on TCR beta sequences and their occurrence across donors. Among a few hundred genotyped donors of the cohort, an average of about 240,000 unique TCR beta nucleotide sequences were sequenced per donor, 15% to 20% of them non-productive. HLA typing covered class I and class II loci at four-digit resolution. An early release that covered several hundred HLA-typed donors contained around 330 gigabases of sequencing data and 75 million to 100 million unique TCR sequences. A later analysis re-examined previously published TCR beta repertoires from several hundred donors and added high-resolution HLA genotyping to investigate patterns of TCR occurrence.

Beyond this particular receptor, the publication reports: A cluster of highly shared sequence variants was judged likely to be a technical artifact of the sequencing pipeline. Correlated functional status among segregating V segments might be attributable to linkage disequilibrium, but an unknown experimental factor could not be ruled out. In a later analysis, HLA-associated TCR beta chains were found to be more clonally expanded and to have lower generation probabilities than equally common non-associated chains. Because HLA typing was missing for some donors at each locus, association tests included only the typed subset. Across donors, most TCR sequences were observed very rarely, whereas some public TCRs were present in many individuals. According to a later genetic analysis, donors in an Asian-associated ancestry cluster had fewer N-insertions in productive TCRs than the roughly 670-donor mean. A later analysis found that TCR association rates varied across HLA loci, with DRB1 alleles showing the most associated TCRs and HLA-C alleles the fewest. Broadly in line with IMGT annotations, most TCR beta V segments showed up in productive rearrangements about 87% or about 30% of the time in an earlier analysis of around 550 of the donors. Roughly uniform sequencing depth across donors was assumed in presence/absence analyses, although this assumption may not hold. In this cohort, only TCR beta chains were sequenced, and detectable features were limited by the absence of alpha or paired-chain data. In vitro tests confirmed that a few of the cytomegalovirus-associated TCR beta chains recognize cytomegalovirus antigens. A further reported finding was that TCR beta sequences accurately predicted the HLA-A and HLA-B alleles for most subjects in the first cohort. The only immune exposure information available for the cohort was CMV serostatus. According to a later analysis, most CMV-associated TCR beta chains appeared to be HLA-restricted, and the HLA associations seemed to be driven largely by CMV exposure. The authors suggested that the approach could potentially be extended to other disease states and immunological phenotypes. When HLA alleles, especially DR and DQ, strongly co-occurred, TCR associations were difficult to assign to individual alleles. In the study, around 150 TCR beta chains were listed as associated with cytomegalovirus. Because the 87-base-pair reads could not distinguish some IMGT-functional V segments, including TRBV6-2 and TRBV6-3, those segments were excluded. Specific HLA alleles were associated with over 15,000 TCR beta sequences at a false discovery rate of 0.05 in a later analysis. V-gene and J-gene trimming of TCR beta chains was associated with a missense DCLRE1C variant in a later genetic analysis, and the association was replicated in an independent cohort. According to a later analysis, parvovirus B19, influenza, CMV and Epstein-Barr virus appeared linked to several top co-occurrence clusters. The classifier was reported to diagnose cytomegalovirus status with high specificity and sensitivity in both the original cohort and the validation cohort. Because counts were too low, some 17 rarely observed V segments, including chromosome 9 orphons, were left out of the earlier analysis of roughly 600 of the donors.

Sequenced material: PBMCs. The clonotype originates from a woman younger than 35 in good health and CMV-seropositive. The V and J genes are TRBV5-1 and TRBJ2-5, and TRBD2 matches 9 of the central bases. The bases read TGCGCCAGCAGCGCGGGTAGCGGGGGCCAAGAGACCCAGTACTTC. This is translated as CASSAGSGGQETQYF.